This T cell receptor beta chain was recorded in a study of T-cell memory formation after mild COVID-19. Study context: The two donors had largely donor-specific TCR clusters. General observations from the study: Day 15 to 85 contracting clones showed balanced CD4/CD8; later expanders leaned CD4+. Contracting CD4+ clones lay largely in CM and EM, with CD8+ ones residing in EMRA.

Many counts were recorded for this clonotype. Antigen unknown. Constant-segment primers were used for 5'RACE, and the resulting TCR alpha and TCR beta cDNA libraries carried sample barcodes and UMIs. Each CDR3 protein is one row after TCRdb ran MiXCR on the 5' RACE reads. The table includes roughly 200,000 distinct CDR3 sequences, around 16% detected once. The V gene lost 7 bases and the J gene lost 3 bases, with 25 bases spanning the gap. The CDR3 has 17 amino acids. Germline V lookup: CDR1 MNHEY, CDR2 SVGEGT. What was sequenced was PBMCs or a T cell subset sorted from them (not recorded which). V and J are TRBV6-2 or TRBV6-3 and TRBJ2-7; tentatively, D is TRBD1 (6 bases). This sequence was found in an adult woman who had mild COVID-19 (a few samples of this study predate the infection). Cell type and time point are not known. The CDR3 DNA follows: TGTGCCAGCAATACAGGGTCGAAGCGACTTCGGCGCTACGAGCAGTACTTC. It translates to CASNTGSKRLRRYEQYF.